This T cell receptor (beta chain) was documented in a study of T cells in Graves' hyperthyroidism and ophthalmopathy. The ends were cut back, 6 bases at V and 2 bases at J, with 26 bases in the middle. The CDR3 length is 19 residues. Germline V gene lookup returns CDR1 MNHNS and CDR2 SASEGT. Participants, patients aged 18 to 65, had newly diagnosed hyperthyroidism with a duration under 2 months. Exclusion followed for patients with uncontrolled infection, other autoimmune disease, pregnancy or lactation. Researchers took RNA transcripts and amplified the TCR beta CDR3 regions from them. During a first-round RT-PCR of the TCR CDR3, the HTBI primer set was used. One entry per CDR3 protein results from TCRdb running MiXCR on the multiplex PCR reads. The repertoire holds under 450,000 distinct CDR3 sequences, approximately 15% seen once, with roughly 7.4% in the top ten. This clonotype was observed many times.

This receptor was obtained from a woman younger than 35 with Graves' hyperthyroidism. Material for sequencing was blood. This chain joins TRBV6-1 and TRBJ2-1; TRBD1 is a possible D gene (8 bases). As DNA, the CDR3 is TGTGCCAGCAGAGGGGAGGGACAGGCCCGACTTCGTACCTACAATGAGCAGTTCTTC. Protein: CASRGEGQARLRTYNEQFF.